Each of the 14 T cell receptor beta chains below was sequenced from the same sample in a study of blood T cell repertoires in COVID-19. TCRdb keeps only in-frame clones here, not all; method: immunoSEQ multiplex PCR. The table has about 110,000 clones, about four fifths seen once. Sequenced input: peripheral blood. All receptors come from an elderly man with acute or convalescent COVID-19.

V gene TRBV18 combines with J gene TRBJ1-1; 7 bases agree with TRBD1. Germline CDR1 and CDR2: KGHSH and LQKENI. J gave up 2 bases and V 0 bases, and 9 bases lay outside the gene matches. There are 17 residues in the CDR3. CDR3 sequence: CASSPPVGRGHNTEAFF. CDR3 sequence (DNA): TGTGCCAGCTCACCACCGGTTGGAAGGGGGCATAACACTGAAGCTTTCTTT.

This chain connects TRBV21-1 to TRBJ1-5; the D call of TRBD1 is as the table states it, not checked on the DNA. TRBV21-1 is noted as a pseudogene. This CDR3 contains 19 residues. The CDR3 DNA reads as TGTGCCAGCAGCAAAGGGGCCCCGGGACAGGGCGTAAGGAATCAGCCCCAGCATTTT. It codes for CASSKGAPGQGVRNQPQHF.

CDR3 nucleotide sequence: TGTGCCGCCAAACAGGACCAAGAGACCCAGTACTTC. It is translated as CAAKQDQETQYF. The chain joins TRBV10-3 to TRBJ2-5; D possibly corresponds to TRBD1 (5 bases). Per the germline V gene, CDR1 is ENHRY and CDR2 is SYGVKD. The CDR3 length is 12 residues. Trimming pared 11 bases from V and 0 bases from J, leaving 10 bases between.

The chain joins TRBV28 to TRBJ2-7, with TRBD1 as a possible D gene (6 bases). This CDR3 has 14 amino acids. The ends were cut back, 5 bases at V and 1 base at J, with 12 bases in the middle. The germline V gene has CDR1 MDHEN and CDR2 SYDVKM. Here the CDR3 DNA reads TGTGCCAGCAGTCGACAGGCGCCTTCCTACGAGCAGTACTTC. This codes for CASSRQAPSYEQYF.

This CDR3 is CASSFGQSNQPQHF. The CDR3, as DNA: TGTGCCAGCAGCTTTGGACAGTCAAATCAGCCCCAGCATTTT. V usage is TRBV6-2 or TRBV6-3 and J usage is TRBJ1-5; D possibly corresponds to TRBD1 (6 bases). V lost 6 bases, J lost 4 bases, and 13 bases lay in between. Per germline, CDR1 MNHEY and CDR2 SVGEGT. This CDR3 comprises 14 residues.

Comment on this clone: This same CDR3 is encoded by further DNA sequences in the sample. The chain joins TRBV28 to TRBJ1-2; 7 bases align to TRBD1. CDR1 is MDHEN, CDR2 SYDVKM, per germline. Trimming took 1 base from V and 4 from J; bases not matched to a gene: 3. This CDR3 region has 14 residues. The CDR3 DNA sequence: TGTGCCAGCAGTTTATTGGCAGGGGGCTATGGCTACACCTTC. Translation gives CASSLLAGGYGYTF.

Notes on this clone: This specimen includes other DNA sequences encoding the same CDR3. CDR3 sequence: CASSPQGLNTEAFF. CDR3 nucleotides: TGTGCCAGCTCACCGCAGGGGTTGAACACTGAAGCTTTCTTT. The rearrangement uses TRBV18 and TRBJ1-1; maybe TRBD1 (6 bases). V lost 3 bases and J 0 bases, leaving 8 bases between the germline ends. CDR3 length: 14 residues. Germline CDR1 KGHSH, CDR2 LQKENI.

This chain joins TRBV9 and TRBJ1-2; tentative D call: TRBD1 (5 bases). The CDR3 runs to 15 residues. V shed 0 bases and J shed 4 bases, with 13 bases lying between them. Germline V lookup: CDR1 SGDLS, CDR2 YYNGEE. The CDR3 region is CASSVAGVQGYGYTF. The CDR3 nucleotides read TGTGCCAGCAGCGTAGCTGGAGTTCAGGGCTATGGCTACACCTTC. Based on the CDR3 plus reference TRBV9 and TRBJ1-2, the full variable domain is DSGVTQTPKHLITATGQRVTLRCSPRSGDLSVYWYQQSLDQGLQFLIQYYNGEERAKGNILERFSAQQFPDLHSELNLSSLELGDSALYFCASSVAGVQGYGYTFGSGTRLTVV.

The chain links TRBV5-4 to TRBJ2-1, with 7 bases matching TRBD1. This CDR3 spans 14 amino acids. Germline CDR1 is SGHNT and CDR2 is YYREEE (reference sequence). V lost 9 bases, J lost 2 bases, and 8 bases stayed unmatched. DNA of the CDR3: TGTGCCATTACTCCGGGACAGACCTACAATGAGCAGTTCTTC. It encodes CAITPGQTYNEQFF.

V and J are TRBV2 and TRBJ1-1; D is unclear. The CDR3 runs 17 residues. Germline CDR1 reads SNHLY; CDR2 reads FYNNEI. V lost 5 bases and J 3 bases, leaving 22 bases between the germline ends. CDR3 region: CASSSPREASWDTEAFF. As DNA, the CDR3 is TGTGCCAGCAGTTCTCCAAGGGAGGCCAGTTGGGACACTGAAGCTTTCTTT.

The chain joins TRBV19 to TRBJ2-7; 9 nucleotides match TRBD2. This CDR3 comprises 18 residues. V gave up 6 bases and J gave up 5 bases; unmatched junction bases: 20. Germline CDR1 reads LNHDA; CDR2 reads SQIVND (reference sequence). Here the CDR3 DNA reads TGTGCCAGTAGCACCATATCGGATACTAGCGGGTCGCTTAACGAGCAGTACTTC. It yields the protein CASSTISDTSGSLNEQYF.

The V gene is TRBV2, the J gene TRBJ1-2, with 10 bases identical to TRBD1. Germline loops: CDR1 SNHLY, CDR2 FYNNEI. The CDR3 is made up of 16 amino acids. Losses at the gene ends were 5 bases for V and 1 base for J; bases not matched to a gene: 7. CDR3 sequence reads: CASSFDRGLGNYGYTF. DNA for the CDR3: TGTGCCAGCAGTTTTGACAGGGGGCTAGGTAACTATGGCTACACCTTC.

A few counts support this clone. At one end, the junction sequence differs from germline, possibly due to a read error. The chain links TRBV9 to TRBJ1-2; D may be TRBD1 (5 bases). The germline V gene has CDR1 SGDLS and CDR2 YYNGEE. The CDR3 is 15 residues long. The CDR3 nucleotides read TGTGCCAGCAGCGTAGGGATAGGGCCAAGGGACTCCCGGCGGTTC. Translating gives CASSVGIGPRDSRRF.

The rearrangement links TRBV18 to TRBJ1-2; TRBD1 matches at 9 bases. The germline gives CDR1 KGHSH, CDR2 LQKENI. The CDR3 loop spans 15 amino acids. J was trimmed by 2 bases and V by 5 bases; bases with no gene match: 6. The CDR3 here is CASSTPGTGNYGYTF. The CDR3, as DNA: TGTGCCAGCTCAACGCCGGGGACAGGGAACTATGGCTACACCTTC.